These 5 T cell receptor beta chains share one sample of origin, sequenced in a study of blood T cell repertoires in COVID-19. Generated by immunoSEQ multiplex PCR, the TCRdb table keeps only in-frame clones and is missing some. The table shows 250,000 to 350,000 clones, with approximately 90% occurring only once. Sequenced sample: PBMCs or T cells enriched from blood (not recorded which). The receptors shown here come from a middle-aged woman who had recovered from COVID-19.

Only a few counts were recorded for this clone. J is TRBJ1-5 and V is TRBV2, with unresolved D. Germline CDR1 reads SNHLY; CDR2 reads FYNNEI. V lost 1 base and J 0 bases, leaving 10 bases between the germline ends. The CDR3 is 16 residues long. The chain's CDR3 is CASSEVRGYSNQPQHF. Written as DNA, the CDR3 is TGTGCCAGCAGTGAAGTTAGAGGGTATAGCAATCAGCCCCAGCATTTT.

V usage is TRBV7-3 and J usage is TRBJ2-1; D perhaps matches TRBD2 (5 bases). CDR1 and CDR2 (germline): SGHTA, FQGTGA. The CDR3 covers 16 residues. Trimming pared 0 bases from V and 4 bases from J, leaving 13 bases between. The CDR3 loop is CASSLTRSGTYNEQFF. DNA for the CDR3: TGTGCCAGCAGCTTAACGAGAAGCGGCACTTACAATGAGCAGTTCTTC.

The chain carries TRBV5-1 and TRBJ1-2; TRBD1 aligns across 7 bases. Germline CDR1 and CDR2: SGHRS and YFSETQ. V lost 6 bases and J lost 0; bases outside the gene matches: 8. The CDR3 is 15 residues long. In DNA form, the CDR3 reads TGCGCCAGCAAAGGACAGGCGCCAGCTAACTATGGCTACACCTTC. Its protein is CASKGQAPANYGYTF.

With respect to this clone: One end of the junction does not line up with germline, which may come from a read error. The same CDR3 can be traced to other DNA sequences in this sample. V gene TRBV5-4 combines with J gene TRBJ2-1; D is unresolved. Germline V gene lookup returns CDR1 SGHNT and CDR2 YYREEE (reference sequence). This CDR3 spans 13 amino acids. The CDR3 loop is CASSFDSDNEQFF. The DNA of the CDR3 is TGTGCCAGCAGTTTTGACTCCGACAATGAGCAGTTCTTC.

The CDR3 reads CASTMSGTVEQYF. CDR3 bases: TGTGCCAGCACGATGTCCGGGACAGTCGAGCAGTACTTC. The rearrangement joins TRBV7-9 to TRBJ2-7; 7 bases match TRBD1. J gave up 6 bases and V 7 bases, and 9 bases lay outside the gene matches. CDR1 is SEHNR and CDR2 is FQNEAQ in the germline V gene (reference sequence). CDR3 length equals 13 residues.